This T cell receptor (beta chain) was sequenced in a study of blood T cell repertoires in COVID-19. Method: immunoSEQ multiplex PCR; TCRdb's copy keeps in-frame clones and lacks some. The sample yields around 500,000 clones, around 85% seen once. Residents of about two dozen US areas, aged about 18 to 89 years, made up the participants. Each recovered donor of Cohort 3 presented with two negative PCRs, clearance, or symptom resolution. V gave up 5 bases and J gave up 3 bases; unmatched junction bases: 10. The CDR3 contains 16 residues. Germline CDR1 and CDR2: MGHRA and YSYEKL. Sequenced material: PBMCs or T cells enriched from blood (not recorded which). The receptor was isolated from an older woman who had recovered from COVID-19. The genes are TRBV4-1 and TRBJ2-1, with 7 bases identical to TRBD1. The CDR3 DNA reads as TGCGCCAGCAGCACCCTAAAGGGACAGAGCTACAATGAGCAGTTCTTC. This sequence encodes CASSTLKGQSYNEQFF.